This TCR beta chain originates from a study of T cell clonality in common variable immunodeficiency (dated by TCRdb to the mid-2010s). Beyond this particular receptor, the publication reports: Even though DNA input was equal, the average per sample came to some 82,000 unique sequences for controls compared with about 34,000 for CVID samples. Correlations between repertoire features and clinical complications were limited by patient heterogeneity within the CVID cohort. TCRbeta clonality was higher in CVID subjects than in healthy controls (t-test p = 0.018), and the increase was most characteristic of about a third of subjects. Healthy controls shared more TCRbeta clones with each other than CVID subjects shared among themselves (p < 0.0001). CVID TCRbeta sequences were reported to have fewer deletions and N-nucleotide insertions and to lack highly modified clones with 13 or more V deletions. According to the authors, finding the cause of the higher clonality in CVID would require sequencing the repertoires of T cell subpopulations.

Standard criteria were used to diagnose CVID, namely serum IgG, IgA and/or IgM reduced below the normal range together with specific antibody deficiency. A total of roughly 45 subjects (approximately 15 female and approximately 30 male; age range about 9 to 65 years, mean age around 37) were included in the CVID group. Predominantly Caucasian heritage was noted among both the CVID patients and the healthy controls. Replacement immunoglobulin therapy had been administered to all CVID subjects for at least one year at the time of study participation. When blood was collected, none of the CVID subjects were ill or on immunomodulatory or immunosuppressive medication. Heparinized peripheral whole blood samples of 5 to 8 ml were collected from each donor. Genomic DNA from adults with common variable immune deficiency (CVID) and from healthy adult controls was used to sequence TCRbeta CDR3 repertoires. Diluted blood was subjected to density centrifugation over Hypaque 1077 or Ficoll-Paque for isolation of peripheral blood mononuclear cells. Genomic DNA was obtained from unsorted mononuclear cells through either Qiagen column purification or a centrifugation-based method.

This clone was picked up many times. It lacks a known antigen. The CDR3 extends 3 residues past the end of the read, so its final part is completed from the germline J gene. For sequencing input, CVID and control samples contributed equivalent amounts of genomic DNA. For every sample, a 60 bp segment covering the rearranged TCRbeta CDR3 region was amplified and then sequenced. The immunoSEQ assay, a bias-corrected multiplex PCR with high-throughput sequencing, was employed for TCRbeta amplification. On the authors' methods: Every unique nucleotide sequence was considered a clone and was annotated with V, D and J genes, copy number and frequency. Sequences were labeled productive if in frame, and non-productive if out of frame or containing stop codons. As previously described, Shannon's entropy was used to calculate clonality. The predicted amino acid sequences of productive clones were used to derive the mean CDR3 Kyte-Doolittle hydropathy. Hierarchical clustering of scaled V gene usage was performed with the R hclust function using Manhattan distance and complete linkage. Clone sharing by CDR3 amino acid sequence was assessed by resampling 12 repertoires per group over 100 rounds. The repertoires were screened for 60 to 85 published EBV-specific TCRbeta sequences and a few hundred published CMV-specific TCRbeta sequences. A couple of CVID samples yielding fewer than 10,000 sequences were excluded from analysis, leaving approximately 40 CVID repertoires. In TCRdb, the immuneACCESS table is reduced to in-frame sequences with V and J assigned. These tables do not hold every clone; where another copy was compared, an unresolved V gene accounts for under half, and the others remain unexplained. The V and J calls and clone size come from that table; D and trimming were worked out from the DNA. There are about 33,000 clones in this sample, and none of them is a singleton. The ten largest clones add up to 6% to 7.5% of the sample.

The CDR3, from cysteine to phenylalanine, totals 12 residues. Sequencing covers 27 bases of the CDR3, shown here with the frame starting at base 1. The germline V gene yields SGHTA for CDR1 and FQGNSA for CDR2. The chain was built from TRBV7-2 and TRBJ1-2, with TRBD1 identical over 7 junction bases. Sequenced material: peripheral blood mononuclear cells. This receptor was obtained from a human donor with common variable immunodeficiency. The CDR3 protein is CASSLQGESYTF. Incomplete CDR3 DNA: TGTGCCAGCAGCTTACAGGGGGAGAGC.